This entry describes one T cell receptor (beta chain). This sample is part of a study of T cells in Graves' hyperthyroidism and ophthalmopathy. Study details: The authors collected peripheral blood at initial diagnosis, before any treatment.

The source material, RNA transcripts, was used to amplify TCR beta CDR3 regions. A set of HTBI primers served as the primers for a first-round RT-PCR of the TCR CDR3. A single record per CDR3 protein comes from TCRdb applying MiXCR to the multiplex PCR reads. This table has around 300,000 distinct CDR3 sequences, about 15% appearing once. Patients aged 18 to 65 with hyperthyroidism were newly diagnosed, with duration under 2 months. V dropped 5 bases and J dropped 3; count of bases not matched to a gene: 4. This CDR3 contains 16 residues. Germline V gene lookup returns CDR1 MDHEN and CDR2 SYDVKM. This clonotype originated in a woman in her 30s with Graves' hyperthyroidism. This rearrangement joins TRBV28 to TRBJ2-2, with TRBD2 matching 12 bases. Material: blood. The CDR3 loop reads CASSATSGRYTGELFF. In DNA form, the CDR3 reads TGTGCCAGCAGTGCAACTAGCGGGAGGTACACCGGGGAGCTGTTTTTT. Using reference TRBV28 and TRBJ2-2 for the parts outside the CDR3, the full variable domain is DVKVTQSSRYLVKRTGEKVFLECVQDMDHENMFWYRQDPGLGLRLIYFSYDVKMKEKGDIPEGYSVSREKKERFSLILESASTNQTSMYLCASSATSGRYTGELFFGEGSRLTVL.